These 31 T cell receptor beta chains came from one sample sequenced in a study of T cell responses to AZD1222 COVID-19 vaccine. Profiled with immunoSEQ multiplex PCR; TCRdb holds only in-frame clones, not every one. The table lists 150,000 to 200,000 clones, about 90% of them singletons. The specimen was peripheral blood, collected 28 days after the second AZD1222 dose. Source of these receptors: an adult who received the AZD1222 COVID-19 vaccine.

This chain uses TRBV6-5 with TRBJ2-2, with a possible D match to TRBD2 (5 bases). In germline, CDR1 is MNHEY, CDR2 SVGAGI. The CDR3 runs to 15 residues. V gave up 4 bases and J gave up 4 bases, with 13 bases separating them. CDR3 sequence (DNA): TGTGCCAGCAGTTTCCTCTCCCGGGGCACCGGGGAGCTGTTTTTT. The encoded protein is CASSFLSRGTGELFF.

This clone was seen more than once but under ten times. The gene calls are TRBV23-1 and TRBJ1-4; TRBD1 might be the D (5 bases). TRBV23-1 is an ORF; its function is uncertain. V dropped 7 bases and J dropped 6 bases, with 15 bases sitting between them. The CDR3 loop spans 14 amino acids. The CDR3 bases are TGCGCCAGCACTCAGGGTATCGGGCATGAAAAACTGTTTTTT. It specifies CASTQGIGHEKLFF.

This clone was seen a single time. The chain has TRBV5-1 and TRBJ2-5; the D is unclear. The germline V and J ends were trimmed by 4 bases and 2 bases, with 12 bases remaining between them. CDR1 and CDR2 (germline): SGHRS, YFSETQ. This CDR3 has 14 residues. The CDR3 DNA reads TGCGCCAGCAGCCTGGGCCTGTCGCAAGAGACCCAGTACTTC. This encodes CASSLGLSQETQYF.

The CDR3 here is CASSIPGSEQPQHF. The CDR3 bases are TGTGCCAGTAGTATCCCCGGGTCGGAGCAGCCCCAGCATTTT. The chain employs TRBV19 and TRBJ1-5; D is unclear. Germline lookup yields CDR1 LNHDA and CDR2 SQIVND (reference sequence). V lost 3 bases and J 7 bases, leaving 13 bases between the germline ends. The CDR3 runs 14 residues.

This sequence joins TRBV6-6 and TRBJ1-2; the D is unclear. The V and J ends lost 10 bases and 7 bases respectively, with 19 bases between them. Germline CDR1 and CDR2: MNHNY and SVGAGI (reference sequence). The CDR3 totals 13 residues. The CDR3 here is CATERSIEAGYTF. In DNA form, the CDR3 reads TGTGCCACCGAGAGATCAATAGAGGCTGGCTACACCTTC.

The J gene is TRBJ1-1, the V gene TRBV10-3, with D maybe TRBD1 (5 bases). Trimming left V 3 bases short and J 4 bases short, with 9 bases between. The germline CDR1 and CDR2 sequences are ENHRY and SYGVKD. The CDR3 has 13 residues. For the CDR3, the DNA is TGTGCCATCAGTGACAGGGTGGGCACTGAAGCTTTCTTT. It specifies CAISDRVGTEAFF.

The CDR3: CASSPRRGGPDTQYF. CDR3 bases: TGTGCCAGCAGCCCTCGGCGGGGGGGCCCAGATACGCAGTATTTT. V is TRBV5-8 and J is TRBJ2-3; 9 bases align to TRBD2. CDR1 is SGHTS, CDR2 YDEGEE, per germline. V lost 4 bases to trimming and J lost 4 bases; unmatched junction nucleotides: 7. There are 15 residues in the CDR3.

The chain joins TRBV5-6 to TRBJ1-4; a weak D match, TRBD1 (5 bases). V lost 4 bases, J lost 4 bases, and 11 bases lay in between. CDR1 is SGHDT, CDR2 YYEEEE, per germline. The CDR3 is 14 residues long. The CDR3 bases are TGTGCCAGCAGCAGACGGGGCCTTAATGAAAAACTGTTTTTT. Translation: CASSRRGLNEKLFF. The full variable domain, completed using reference TRBV5-6 and TRBJ1-4, is DAGVTQSPTHLIKTRGQQVTLRCSPKSGHDTVSWYQQALGQGPQFIFQYYEEEERQRGNFPDRFSGHQFPNYSSELNVNALLLGDSALYLCASSRRGLNEKLFFGSGTQLSVL.

This clone was found once. J is TRBJ1-2 and V is TRBV4-1; D may be TRBD1 (5 bases). The CDR3 sequence is 20 residues long. Germline CDR1 and CDR2: MGHRA and YSYEKL. Deletions cut 0 bases from V and 1 base from J, with 24 bases between. The CDR3 nucleotides read TGCGCCAGCAGCCAAGATTGGGCCGTGGGACGCCCAACCCATAACTATGGCTACACCTTC. Residues: CASSQDWAVGRPTHNYGYTF.

The genes are TRBV6-5 and TRBJ2-7; 7 bases are a match to TRBD1. The CDR3 runs 13 residues. Germline V lookup: CDR1 MNHEY, CDR2 SVGAGI. Trimming cost V 10 bases and J 3 bases; bases outside gene matches: 9. The CDR3 DNA reads TGTGCCACTAGACGGCAGGGGGACTACGAGCAGTACTTC. This encodes CATRRQGDYEQYF.

V usage is TRBV19 and J usage is TRBJ1-5, with TRBD1 matching over 9 bases. CDR3 length equals 15 residues. CDR1 is LNHDA and CDR2 is SQIVND in the germline V gene (reference sequence). The J segment lost 7 bases and the V segment lost 4 bases, leaving 8 bases of the junction unmatched. The CDR3 here is CASSTTGGTSQPQHF. For the CDR3, the DNA is TGTGCCAGTAGTACGACAGGGGGAACCAGCCAGCCCCAGCATTTT.

The V gene is TRBV19, the J gene TRBJ1-2; 8 bases map to TRBD1. This CDR3 is 13 amino acids long. Trimming took 9 bases from V and 4 from J; bases not matched to a gene: 7. Germline V gene sequence: CDR1 LNHDA, CDR2 SQIVND (reference sequence). CDR3 sequence reads: CASADRATYGYTF. CDR3 bases: TGTGCCAGCGCGGACAGGGCTACCTATGGCTACACCTTC.

The rearrangement uses TRBV7-9 and TRBJ2-5; the match to TRBD1 covers 10 bases. Trimming at V came to 2 bases and at J to 4 bases, leaving 10 bases not matched to a gene. Germline loops: CDR1 SEHNR, CDR2 FQNEAQ (reference sequence). The length of the CDR3 is 17 residues. CDR3 sequence: CASSLYGGTGAPETQYF. In nucleotides, the CDR3 is TGTGCCAGCAGCTTATACGGGGGGACAGGGGCTCCAGAGACCCAGTACTTC.

The chain couples TRBV20-1 to TRBJ1-1, with D tentatively TRBD1 (6 bases). Trimming shortened V by 3 bases and J by 3 bases, and 20 bases separated the two germline ends. Germline loops: CDR1 DFQATT, CDR2 SNEGSKA (reference sequence). The CDR3 totals 16 residues. Written as DNA, the CDR3 is TGCAGTGCTAGTTATTTTAGGGGGGGCCGGGACACTGAAGCTTTCTTT. Amino acid sequence: CSASYFRGGRDTEAFF.

CDR3 sequence (DNA): TGTGCCAGCAGTTTCAGGGGAAGTAATTCACCCCTCCACTTT. Amino acid sequence: CASSFRGSNSPLHF. This sequence joins TRBV27 and TRBJ1-6, with D maybe TRBD1 (6 bases). The CDR3 runs 14 residues. Germline CDR1 MNHEY, CDR2 SMNVEV (reference sequence). The V end lost 3 bases, the J end lost 6 bases, and 9 bases lay between the germline ends.

Here the CDR3 DNA reads TGCGCCAGCAGCTGGGACAGACAGGGCCTTAACTATGGCTACACCTTC. The encoded protein is CASSWDRQGLNYGYTF. The chain recombines TRBV5-1 with TRBJ1-2; 7 bases line up with TRBD1. This CDR3 is built from 16 residues. CDR1 is SGHRS and CDR2 is YFSETQ in the germline V gene. The V segment lost 3 bases and the J segment 1 base; nucleotides outside the gene matches: 9.

The chain has TRBV6-5 and TRBJ2-7, with 7 positions matching TRBD1. This CDR3 region has 15 residues. The junction had 9 bases not matched to a gene; V was cut back by 7 bases and J by 0 bases. The germline gives CDR1 MNHEY, CDR2 SVGAGI. DNA for the CDR3: TGTGCCAGCACCTCCTCCAGGGGGAACTCCTACGAGCAGTACTTC. Translating gives CASTSSRGNSYEQYF.

The chain employs TRBV19 and TRBJ1-3; tentatively, D is TRBD1 (5 bases). The germline CDR1 and CDR2 sequences are LNHDA and SQIVND (reference sequence). The CDR3 contains 14 residues. The germline V and J ends were trimmed by 4 bases and 4 bases, with 11 bases remaining between them. The CDR3 coding sequence is TGTGCCAGTAGTACGCGGACAACCGGAAACACCATATATTTT. Protein: CASSTRTTGNTIYF.

The rearrangement joins TRBV9 to TRBJ2-1; D is unresolved. The CDR3 has 17 residues. V was clipped by 0 bases and J by 0 bases, with 13 bases between them. Per germline, CDR1 SGDLS and CDR2 YYNGEE. The CDR3 bases are TGTGCCAGCAGCGTAGCTACAAGAGAGAGCTCCTACAATGAGCAGTTCTTC. Its protein product is CASSVATRESSYNEQFF.

This clone showed up just once. The chain links TRBV5-1 to TRBJ1-1, with D maybe TRBD1 (5 bases). Germline CDR1 and CDR2: SGHRS and YFSETQ. V lost 4 bases and J 4 bases, leaving 14 bases between the germline ends. The CDR3 loop spans 14 amino acids. CDR3 nucleotide sequence: TGCGCCAGCAGCAAGGGGAGTAGGGGCACTGAAGCTTTCTTT. Amino acid sequence: CASSKGSRGTEAFF.

V is TRBV20-1 and J is TRBJ2-1; D ambiguous. Germline values: CDR1 DFQATT, CDR2 SNEGSKA (reference sequence). The CDR3 is made up of 12 amino acids. V lost 6 bases and J lost 10, with 16 bases in between. The CDR3 region is CSASKGVDEQFF. The CDR3 nucleotides are TGCAGTGCGAGTAAGGGCGTAGACGAGCAGTTCTTC.

The chain joins TRBV18 to TRBJ1-4; TRBD1 matches 7 bases. The J segment lost 4 bases and the V segment lost 6 bases, leaving 2 bases of the junction unmatched. The CDR3 loop spans 13 amino acids. Germline CDR1 is KGHSH and CDR2 is LQKENI. The CDR3: CASSGTDNEKLFF. The CDR3 DNA sequence: TGTGCCAGCTCCGGGACAGATAATGAAAAACTGTTTTTT.

This rearrangement joins TRBV30 to TRBJ1-1, with unresolved D. The CDR3 loop spans 13 amino acids. CDR1 is GTSNPN, CDR2 SVGIG, per germline (reference sequence). V lost 1 base, J lost 0 bases, and 6 bases lay in between. CDR3: CAWSGQLNTEAFF. CDR3 DNA sequence: TGTGCCTGGAGTGGCCAATTGAACACTGAAGCTTTCTTT.

The chain uses TRBV5-5 and TRBJ2-1; weak D call: TRBD1 (6 bases). The CDR3 runs 16 residues. The V end lost 4 bases, the J end lost 6 bases, and 20 bases lay between the germline ends. Per the germline V gene, CDR1 is SGHKS and CDR2 is YYEKEE (reference sequence). The CDR3 nucleotides are TGTGCCAGCAGCAGTCAAGGGGGTGTCTTCACCAATGAGCAGTTCTTC. Amino acid sequence: CASSSQGGVFTNEQFF.

The CDR3 here is CASSVLTGPLDTQYF. The CDR3 DNA reads as TGTGCCAGCAGCGTATTAACAGGGCCCTTGGATACGCAGTATTTT. The chain links TRBV9 to TRBJ2-3; tentatively, D is TRBD1 (6 bases). The germline V and J ends were trimmed by 1 base and 6 bases, with 15 bases remaining between them. The CDR3 spans 15 residues. The germline V gene has CDR1 SGDLS and CDR2 YYNGEE.

The table lists this clone with a count of one. The genes are TRBV14 and TRBJ2-7; D is ambiguous. Trimming pared 0 bases from V and 8 bases from J, leaving 14 bases between. The CDR3 has 14 amino acids. Per germline, CDR1 SGHDN and CDR2 FVKESK. This CDR3 reads CASSQDLSGIQQYF. In DNA form, the CDR3 reads TGTGCCAGCAGCCAAGATCTTTCCGGCATTCAGCAGTACTTC. Filled out from reference TRBV14 and TRBJ2-7, the complete variable domain reads EAGVTQFPSHSVIEKGQTVTLRCDPISGHDNLYWYRRVMGKEIKFLLHFVKESKQDESGMPNNRFLAERTGGTYSTLKVQPAELEDSGVYFCASSQDLSGIQQYFGPGTRLTVT.

The chain links TRBV21-1 to TRBJ1-4. TRBV21-1 is termed a pseudogene. This CDR3 contains 18 residues. CDR3 residues: CASSKVIKGGGPNEKLFF. The CDR3 region has the DNA TGTGCCAGCAGCAAAGTCATTAAGGGGGGAGGCCCGAATGAAAAACTGTTTTTT.

The rearrangement uses TRBV9 and TRBJ2-2; 8 bases are shared with TRBD2. This CDR3 comprises 16 residues. V shed 1 base, J shed 7 bases, and the junction held 9 bases outside the gene matches. CDR1 SGDLS and CDR2 YYNGEE come from the germline V gene. The CDR3, as DNA: TGTGCCAGCAGCGTATCAGCGGGGGTCCTCGGCGGGGAGCTGTTTTTT. Protein product: CASSVSAGVLGGELFF.

This clone was seen a few times. The rearrangement uses TRBV5-4 and TRBJ2-1; the D call may be TRBD1 or TRBD2 (6 bases each). Germline V CDR1 and CDR2: SGHNT, YYREEE (reference sequence). This CDR3 spans 15 amino acids. V gave up 5 bases and J gave up 1 base, with 13 bases separating them. The CDR3 spells CASSPTGRSYNEQFF. For the CDR3, the DNA is TGTGCCAGCAGTCCAACAGGGAGGTCCTACAATGAGCAGTTCTTC.

This chain links TRBV7-7 with TRBJ1-3; 9 bases fit TRBD1. From germline, CDR1 is SSHAT and CDR2 FNYEAQ (reference sequence). V lost 1 base and J lost 2; bases outside the gene matches: 0. The CDR3 loop spans 15 amino acids. CDR3 DNA: TGTGCCAGCAGCTTAGACAGGGGGCCTGGAAACACCATATATTTT. It yields the protein CASSLDRGPGNTIYF.

The chain joins TRBV3-1 (or the pseudogene TRBV3-2) to TRBJ2-1; TRBD2 matches 8 bases. Trimming cost V 1 base and J 14 bases; bases outside gene matches: 10. CDR1 is LGHDT, CDR2 YNNKEL, per germline (reference sequence). This CDR3 comprises 14 residues. This chain's CDR3 is CASSQVSAGAGKFF. The CDR3 region has the DNA TGTGCCAGCAGCCAAGTCTCAGCGGGGGCAGGCAAGTTCTTC.